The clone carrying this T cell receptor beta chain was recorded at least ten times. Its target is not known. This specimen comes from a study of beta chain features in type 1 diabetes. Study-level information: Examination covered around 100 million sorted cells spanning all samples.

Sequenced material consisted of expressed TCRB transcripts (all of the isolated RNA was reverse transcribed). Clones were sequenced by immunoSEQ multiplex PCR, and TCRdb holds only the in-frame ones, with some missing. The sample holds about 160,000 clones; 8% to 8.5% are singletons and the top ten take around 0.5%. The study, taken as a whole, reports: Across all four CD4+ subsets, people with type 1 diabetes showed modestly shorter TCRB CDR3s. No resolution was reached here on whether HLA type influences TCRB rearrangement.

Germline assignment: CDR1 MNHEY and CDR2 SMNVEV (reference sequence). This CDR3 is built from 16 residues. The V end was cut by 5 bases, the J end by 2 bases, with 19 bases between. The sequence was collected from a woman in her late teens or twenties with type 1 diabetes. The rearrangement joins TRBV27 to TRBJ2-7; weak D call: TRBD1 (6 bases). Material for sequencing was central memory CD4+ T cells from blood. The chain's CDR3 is CASSPDRIRGTYEQYF. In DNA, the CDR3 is TGTGCCAGCAGTCCCGACAGGATTAGGGGAACCTACGAGCAGTACTTC.